The 8 T cell receptor beta chains reported below all come from one sample, sequenced in a study of identical twins. One entry per CDR3 protein, called by TCRdb with MiXCR from the 5' RACE reads. This table holds roughly 250,000 distinct CDR3 sequences, roughly 13% found once. The specimen was memory (CD45RO+) T cells sorted from blood. All receptors come from a young woman in good health.

At least ten counts were recorded for this clonotype. V and J are TRBV12-3 or TRBV12-4 and TRBJ2-4, with D perhaps TRBD2 (6 bases). Trimming removed 1 base at V and 9 bases at J, with 10 bases between. This CDR3 has 13 residues. The chain's CDR3 is CASSLVSRGIQYF. The CDR3 DNA is TGTGCCAGCAGTTTAGTTTCGCGGGGCATTCAGTACTTC.

This chain joins TRBV7-6 and TRBJ2-2, with TRBD2 matching 13 bases. J lost 7 bases, V lost 5 bases, and 7 bases had no gene match. Germline values: CDR1 SGHVS, CDR2 FNYEAQ. This CDR3 is 16 amino acids long. The CDR3 sequence: CASSRTSGSAVGELFF. The CDR3 DNA follows: TGTGCCAGCAGCAGGACTAGCGGGAGCGCGGTCGGGGAGCTGTTTTTT. Supplemented by reference TRBV7-6 and TRBJ2-2, the full variable domain reads GAGVSQSPRYKVTKRGQDVALRCDPISGHVSLYWYRQALGQGPEFLTYFNYEAQQDKSGLPNDRFSAERPEGSISTLTIQRTEQRDSAMYRCASSRTSGSAVGELFFGEGSRLTVL.

This clonotype was observed a handful of times. V gene TRBV10-2 combines with J gene TRBJ2-1; 11 bases are a match to TRBD2. With V trimmed by 7 bases and J by 6 bases, 8 bases remained unmatched. The V gene's germline CDR1 is WSHSY and CDR2 SAAADI. The CDR3 covers 15 residues. The CDR3 region has the DNA TGCGCCAGCAACCTTCTAGCGGGGGGAGGCAATGAGCAGTTCTTC. As protein: CASNLLAGGGNEQFF.

This clonotype was counted a few times. This chain uses TRBV6-2 or TRBV6-3 with TRBJ1-2, with unresolved D. The CDR3 spans 14 residues. Deletions cut 0 bases from V and 6 bases from J, with 11 bases between. The germline gives CDR1 MNHEY, CDR2 SVGEGT. CDR3 DNA: TGTGCCAGCAGTTACTCGCCCGGGATGAATGGCTACACCTTC. Its protein is CASSYSPGMNGYTF.

This sequence joins TRBV6-1 and TRBJ2-2, with 10 bases lining up with TRBD2. This CDR3 spans 17 amino acids. Germline V gene lookup returns CDR1 MNHNS and CDR2 SASEGT. V shed 5 bases and J 1 base; nucleotides not matched to a gene: 7. The chain's CDR3 is CASSRPPSGRNTGELFF. CDR3 DNA sequence: TGTGCCAGCAGTAGACCCCCTAGCGGGAGGAACACCGGGGAGCTGTTTTTT.

Ten or more counts support this clonotype. This chain uses TRBV12-3 or TRBV12-4 with TRBJ2-3; maybe TRBD2 (5 bases). This CDR3 has 15 amino acids. The V and J ends lost 0 bases and 2 bases respectively, with 9 bases between them. CDR3 protein: CASSLAGSNTDTQYF. CDR3 in DNA: TGTGCCAGCAGTTTAGCGGGGAGCAACACAGATACGCAGTATTTT.

There are many counts of this clonotype. This rearrangement joins TRBV29-1 to TRBJ2-3; D is perhaps TRBD1 or TRBD2 (5 bases each). This CDR3 has 14 residues. Germline values: CDR1 SQVTM, CDR2 ANQGSEA. V was shortened by 5 bases and J by 4 bases, with 16 bases between the two germline ends. The CDR3: CSVKRGGRADTQYF. The CDR3 region has the DNA TGCAGCGTTAAGAGGGGCGGCAGGGCAGATACGCAGTATTTT.

The V call is TRBV5-1, the J call TRBJ2-7; 8 positions match TRBD2. Looked up from germline, CDR1 is SGHRS and CDR2 is YFSETQ. The ends lost 0 bases at V and 3 bases at J; junction bases unmatched: 8. The CDR3 contains 16 residues. Written as DNA, the CDR3 is TGCGCCAGCAGCTTGGGCTTAATAGCGGGAATCTACGAGCAGTACTTC. The encoded protein is CASSLGLIAGIYEQYF.